This TCR beta chain is drawn from a study of cytomegalovirus exposure and HLA in healthy donors. The primer mix had 60 Vbeta and 13 Jbeta primers. Only in-frame clones appear in the TCRdb table, and some are missing; sequencing was by immunoSEQ multiplex PCR. The table lists approximately 60,000 clones, roughly 83% of them singletons. CDR3 length: 22 residues. With V trimmed by 7 bases and J by 3 bases, 32 bases remained unmatched. Study observations and caveats: Reportedly, TCR beta sequences accurately predicted HLA-A and HLA-B alleles in most subjects. By a later analysis, the bulk of CMV-associated TCR beta chains appeared HLA-restricted. It was reported that the classifier diagnosed cytomegalovirus status with high specificity and sensitivity in both the original and validation cohorts. The study flagged fewer than 200 TCR beta chains as cytomegalovirus-associated.

Note on this clone: As yet, its antigen is unknown.

The clonotype originates from a man under 40 in good health and CMV-seronegative. This chain connects TRBV23-1 to TRBJ2-5, with 7 bases lining up with TRBD1. TRBV23-1 is filed as an ORF, its function uncertain. Sequencing was done on a sample of PBMCs. The CDR3 protein is CASTEKERRTGSGSHHKETQYF. CDR3 nucleotide sequence: TGCGCCAGCACCGAGAAAGAGAGAAGGACAGGTTCGGGCTCGCACCATAAAGAGACCCAGTACTTC.